This TCR beta chain came from a study of T-cell memory formation after mild COVID-19. Each CDR3 protein is one row after TCRdb ran MiXCR on the 5' RACE reads. The sample carries some 350,000 distinct CDR3 sequences, 15% recorded once. About this clonotype: As yet, its antigen is unknown.

Study-wide findings and caveats: Day 15 to 85 contracting clones showed balanced CD4/CD8; day 15 to 37 expanders favored CD4+.

There are 13 residues in the CDR3. The V gene's germline CDR1 is MNHEY and CDR2 SMNVEV (reference sequence). V was cut by 5 bases and J by 3 bases, with 11 bases left in between. The rearrangement uses TRBV27 and TRBJ2-7; possibly TRBD1 for D (6 bases). This receptor was taken from a young man who had mild COVID-19 (a few samples of this study predate the infection). Cell type and time point are not known. Sequencing used PBMCs or a T cell subset sorted from them (not recorded which). The CDR3: CASSPGHLYEQYF. Written as DNA, the CDR3 is TGTGCCAGCAGTCCGGGACACCTCTACGAGCAGTACTTC.